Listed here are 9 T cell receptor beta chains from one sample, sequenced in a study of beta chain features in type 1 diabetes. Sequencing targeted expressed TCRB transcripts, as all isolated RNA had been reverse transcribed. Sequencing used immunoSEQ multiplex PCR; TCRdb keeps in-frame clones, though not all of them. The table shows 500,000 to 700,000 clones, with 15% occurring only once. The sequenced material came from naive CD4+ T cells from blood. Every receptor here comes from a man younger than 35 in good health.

The CDR3 DNA sequence: TGTGCCAGCAGCGTCCCGGGACTAGCGAACACCGGGGAGCTGTTTTTT. Its protein is CASSVPGLANTGELFF. V gene TRBV7-3 combines with J gene TRBJ2-2; 8 nucleotides match TRBD2. The V gene's germline CDR1 is SGHTA and CDR2 FQGTGA. V dropped 5 bases and J dropped 0; count of bases not matched to a gene: 5. This CDR3 contains 16 residues.

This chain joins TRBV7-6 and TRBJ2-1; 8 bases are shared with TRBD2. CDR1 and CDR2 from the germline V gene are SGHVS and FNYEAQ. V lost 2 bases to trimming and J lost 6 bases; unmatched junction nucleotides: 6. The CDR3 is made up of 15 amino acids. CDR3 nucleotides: TGTGCCAGCAGCTTACGGTCCGCGGGAGGCAATGAGCAGTTCTTC. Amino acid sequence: CASSLRSAGGNEQFF.

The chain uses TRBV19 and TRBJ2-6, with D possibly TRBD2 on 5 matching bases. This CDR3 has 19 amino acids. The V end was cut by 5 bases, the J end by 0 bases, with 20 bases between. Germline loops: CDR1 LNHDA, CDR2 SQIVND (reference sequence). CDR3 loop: CASSDVSVLWRSGANVLTF. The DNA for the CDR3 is TGTGCCAGTAGTGACGTTAGCGTCTTGTGGCGCTCTGGGGCCAACGTCCTGACTTTC.

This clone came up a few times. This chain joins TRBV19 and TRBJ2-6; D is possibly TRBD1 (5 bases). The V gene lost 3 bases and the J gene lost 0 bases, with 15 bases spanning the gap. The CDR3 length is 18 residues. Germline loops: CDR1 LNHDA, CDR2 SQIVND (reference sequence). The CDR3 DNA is TGTGCCAGTAGTATTGGTCAGGGATTCTCCTCTGGGGCCAACGTCCTGACTTTC. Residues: CASSIGQGFSSGANVLTF.

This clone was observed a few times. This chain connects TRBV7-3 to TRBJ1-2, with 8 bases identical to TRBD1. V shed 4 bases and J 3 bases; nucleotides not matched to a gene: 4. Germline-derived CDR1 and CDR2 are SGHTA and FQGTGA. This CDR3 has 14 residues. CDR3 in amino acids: CASSSTGQDYGYTF. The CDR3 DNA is TGTGCCAGCAGCTCTACGGGACAGGACTATGGCTACACCTTC. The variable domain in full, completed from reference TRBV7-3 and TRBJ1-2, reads GAGVSQTPSNKVTEKGKYVELRCDPISGHTALYWYRQSLGQGPEFLIYFQGTGAADDSGLPNDRFFAVRPEGSVSTLKIQRTERGDSAVYLCASSSTGQDYGYTFGSGTRLTVV.

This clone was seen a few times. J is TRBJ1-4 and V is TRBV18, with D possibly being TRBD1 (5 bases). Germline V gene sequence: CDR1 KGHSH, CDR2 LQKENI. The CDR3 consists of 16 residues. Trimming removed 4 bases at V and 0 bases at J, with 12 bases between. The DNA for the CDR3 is TGTGCCAGCTCACTTCGACAGAAAGCAACTAATGAAAAACTGTTTTTT. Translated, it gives CASSLRQKATNEKLFF.

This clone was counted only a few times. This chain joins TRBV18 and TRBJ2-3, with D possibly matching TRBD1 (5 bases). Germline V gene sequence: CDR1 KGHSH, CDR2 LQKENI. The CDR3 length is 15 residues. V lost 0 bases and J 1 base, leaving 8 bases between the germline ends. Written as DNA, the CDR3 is TGTGCCAGCTCACCACCAGGCAGGGGCACAGATACGCAGTATTTT. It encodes CASSPPGRGTDTQYF. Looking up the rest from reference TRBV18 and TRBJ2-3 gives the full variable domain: NAGVMQNPRHLVRRRGQEARLRCSPMKGHSHVYWYRQLPEEGLKFMVYLQKENIIDESGMPKERFSAEFPKEGPSILRIQQVVRGDSAAYFCASSPPGRGTDTQYFGPGTRLTVL.

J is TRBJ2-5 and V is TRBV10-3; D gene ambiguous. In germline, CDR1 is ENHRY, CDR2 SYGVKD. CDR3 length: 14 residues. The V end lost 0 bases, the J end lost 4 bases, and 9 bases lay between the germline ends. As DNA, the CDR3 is TGTGCCATCAGTGAGTCGAAGGTGGGAGAGACCCAGTACTTC. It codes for CAISESKVGETQYF.

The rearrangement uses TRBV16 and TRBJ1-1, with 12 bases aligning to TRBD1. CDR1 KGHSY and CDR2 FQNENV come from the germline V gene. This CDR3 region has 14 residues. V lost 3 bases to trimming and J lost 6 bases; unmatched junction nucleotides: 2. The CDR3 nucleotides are TGTGCCAGCAGCCACGGGACAGGGGGCTCTGAAGCTTTCTTT. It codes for CASSHGTGGSEAFF.